A single sample gave rise to the 4 T cell receptor beta chains below, sequenced in a study of cytomegalovirus exposure and HLA in healthy donors. This PCR relied on a set of 60 Vbeta primers and 13 Jbeta primers. Profiling relied on immunoSEQ multiplex PCR, and the TCRdb table lists in-frame clones only, not all of them. Among some 190,000 clones, 78% were seen once, and the ten largest hold approximately 14%. Sequenced sample: PBMCs. Source of these receptors: a woman aged 25 to 39 in good health and CMV-seropositive.

This clone was detected only a few times. This chain uses TRBV7-9 with TRBJ2-2, with TRBD2 matching over 12 bases. Trimming cost V 5 bases and J 7 bases; bases outside gene matches: 5. The CDR3 consists of 15 residues. Per germline, CDR1 SEHNR and CDR2 FQNEAQ (reference sequence). The CDR3 sequence: CASSQGLAGDGELFF. CDR3 DNA: TGTGCCAGCAGCCAGGGACTAGCGGGTGACGGGGAGCTGTTTTTT.

This clone was seen a handful of times. This rearrangement joins TRBV2 to TRBJ1-6; TRBD1 aligns across 8 bases. The germline CDR1 and CDR2 sequences are SNHLY and FYNNEI. The CDR3 sequence is 13 residues long. J lost 7 bases, V lost 4 bases, and 0 bases had no gene match. CDR3 coding DNA: TGTGCCAGCAGTGGGACAGGGAATTCACCCCTCCACTTT. It translates to CASSGTGNSPLHF.

Only one count was recorded for this clone. V gene TRBV13 combines with J gene TRBJ1-2; D possibly corresponds to TRBD1 (6 bases). The CDR3 spans 14 residues. The V end was cut by 5 bases, the J end by 7 bases, with 17 bases between. Germline values: CDR1 PRHDT, CDR2 FYEKMQ (reference sequence). This CDR3 reads CASSPTDRSSGYTF. In nucleotides, the CDR3 is TGTGCCAGCAGCCCGACCGACAGGTCAAGTGGCTACACCTTC.

This clone came up a few times. The chain combines TRBV5-6 with TRBJ2-5, with D tentatively TRBD1 (6 bases). Per germline, CDR1 SGHDT and CDR2 YYEEEE. With 4 bases removed from V and 5 bases from J, the gap between germline ends came to 21 bases. This CDR3 is built from 16 residues. This chain's CDR3 is CASSPPPPSRGETQYF. Written as DNA, the CDR3 is TGTGCCAGCAGCCCCCCTCCGCCTTCTAGGGGGGAGACCCAGTACTTC. Filled out from reference TRBV5-6 and TRBJ2-5, the complete variable domain reads DAGVTQSPTHLIKTRGQQVTLRCSPKSGHDTVSWYQQALGQGPQFIFQYYEEEERQRGNFPDRFSGHQFPNYSSELNVNALLLGDSALYLCASSPPPPSRGETQYFGPGTRLLVL.